This TCR beta chain was documented in a study of human T cells and chemical hapten exposure. Whole-study context: Small pooled library volume differences mainly caused per-sample TCR yield variation. The study's findings and limits: After DPC sensitization, TCRs above 1 in 1000 frequency showed no change.

As for time point: healthy volunteer bleed at 6 weeks. Total RNA came from unfractionated whole blood. In the case of this clonotype: Its antigen remains unknown.

Authors' data handling: The number of TCRs in each sample had a median of about 96,000 and spanned roughly 20,000 to 750,000. TCRdb re-analysed the RACE reads in MiXCR, keeping a single row per CDR3 protein. The V and J calls were not made by the authors but by TCRdb's processing. The sample yields tens of thousands of distinct CDR3 sequences, over 8.5% seen once. Germline lookup yields CDR1 SQVTM and CDR2 ANQGSEA. Trimming left V 0 bases short and J 4 bases short, with 12 bases between. CDR3 length equals 14 residues. The clonotype comes from a male donor in good health. Some clones in this sample may be carry-over from other donors' samples. Sequences were obtained from whole blood. This sequence joins TRBV29-1 and TRBJ2-5; D perhaps matches TRBD2 (5 bases). The CDR3: CSVEEYGVGETQYF. CDR3 bases: TGCAGCGTTGAAGAATACGGGGTGGGAGAGACCCAGTACTTC.